These 25 T cell receptor beta chains share one sample of origin, sequenced in a study of cytotoxic CD8 clonotypes in ibrutinib-treated CLL. TCRdb's table, derived via immunoSEQ multiplex PCR, lists solely in-frame clones and lacks some. The sample has 130,000 or so clones, 60% to 85% seen once. The sequencing used PBMCs, collected after 12 months of ibrutinib treatment. The receptors come from a human donor with chronic lymphocytic leukemia.

The chain couples TRBV19 to TRBJ2-1, with 7 nucleotides matching TRBD2. CDR1 and CDR2 from the germline V gene are LNHDA and SQIVND (reference sequence). The CDR3 sequence is 15 residues long. J was trimmed by 7 bases and V by 5 bases; bases with no gene match: 11. The CDR3 loop is CASSPGLGLGNEQFF. CDR3 nucleotide sequence: TGTGCCAGTAGTCCAGGACTAGGGTTGGGAAATGAGCAGTTCTTC.

The chain links TRBV19 to TRBJ1-1, with a weak D call TRBD1 (5 bases). The CDR3 has 14 residues. Per the germline V gene, CDR1 is LNHDA and CDR2 is SQIVND (reference sequence). The V and J ends lost 3 bases and 1 base respectively, with 9 bases between them. The CDR3 protein is CASSIRAENTEAFF. For the CDR3, the DNA is TGTGCCAGTAGTATCAGGGCTGAGAACACTGAAGCTTTCTTT.

The V call is TRBV5-8, the J call TRBJ2-7; D is perhaps TRBD2 (6 bases). CDR1 SGHTS and CDR2 YDEGEE come from the germline V gene. This CDR3 has 15 amino acids. Trimming stripped 2 bases from V and 4 bases from J, with 16 bases between. CDR3 in amino acids: CASSFDGGTRYEQYF. CDR3 DNA sequence: TGTGCCAGCAGCTTTGACGGGGGTACTAGGTACGAGCAGTACTTC.

V usage is TRBV29-1 and J usage is TRBJ2-1; D is perhaps TRBD2 (5 bases). The V gene's germline CDR1 is SQVTM and CDR2 ANQGSEA. V lost 6 bases to trimming and J lost 7 bases, with 19 bases between them. CDR3 size: 14 residues. CDR3 sequence: CSVDMWTLLNEQFF. In nucleotides, the CDR3 is TGCAGCGTCGACATGTGGACTCTGCTAAATGAGCAGTTCTTC.

This chain links TRBV11-2 with TRBJ2-6, with D unresolved. CDR3 length: 14 amino acids. Trimming stripped 5 bases from V and 3 bases from J, with 8 bases between. Looked up from germline, CDR1 is SGHAT and CDR2 is FQNNGV. Here the CDR3 reads CASSPFGGANVLTF. The DNA of the CDR3 is TGTGCCAGCAGCCCGTTCGGTGGGGCCAACGTCCTGACTTTC.

Written as DNA, the CDR3 is TGTGCCAGCAGTTCAACAGGAAAAAATCAGCCCCAGCATTTT. Protein sequence: CASSSTGKNQPQHF. The V call is TRBV28, the J call TRBJ1-5; perhaps TRBD1 as D (5 bases). The CDR3 runs to 14 residues. The germline gives CDR1 MDHEN, CDR2 SYDVKM. Between the trimmed V and J ends, which lost 4 bases and 4 bases, there was a span of 11 bases.

This clone was picked up a small number of times. The chain employs TRBV10-3 and TRBJ2-7; 7 bases agree with TRBD2. Looked up from germline, CDR1 is ENHRY and CDR2 is SYGVKD. With V trimmed by 4 bases and J by 5 bases, 5 bases remained unmatched. CDR3 length equals 13 residues. The DNA for the CDR3 is TGTGCCATCAGTGCTACTAGCGCGCACGAGCAGTACTTC. Translation gives CAISATSAHEQYF.

The chain combines TRBV15 with TRBJ2-5; D unclear. The CDR3 is made up of 15 amino acids. Germline V gives CDR1 LNHNV, CDR2 YYDKDF (reference sequence). Trimming took 5 bases from V and 0 from J, leaving 13 bases between them. The CDR3 nucleotides are TGTGCCACCAGCGAAAAACGGGCGTACCAAGAGACCCAGTACTTC. It yields the protein CATSEKRAYQETQYF.

The V gene is TRBV5-1, the J gene TRBJ2-4; 7 nucleotides align to TRBD1. The CDR3 has 17 amino acids. J was trimmed by 0 bases and V by 4 bases; bases with no gene match: 10. The germline V gene encodes CDR1 SGHRS and CDR2 YFSETQ. The DNA of the CDR3 is TGCGCCAGCAGCCCGAGCAGGGACAGACTAGCCAAAAACATTCAGTACTTC. Its translation: CASSPSRDRLAKNIQYF.

CDR3: CASSPILGQETRETQYF. CDR3 DNA sequence: TGTGCCAGCAGTCCAATTCTGGGACAGGAAACGAGGGAGACCCAGTACTTC. This chain links TRBV27 with TRBJ2-5, with TRBD1 matching 8 bases. The CDR3 length is 17 residues. The germline gives CDR1 MNHEY, CDR2 SMNVEV (reference sequence). The V gene end was trimmed by 5 bases and the J gene end by 5 bases; junction bases not matched to a gene: 16.

This sequence joins TRBV5-1 and TRBJ2-2; 10 nucleotides match TRBD1. The ends lost 4 bases at V and 7 bases at J; junction bases unmatched: 7. CDR1 and CDR2 (germline): SGHRS, YFSETQ. The CDR3 runs to 15 residues. The DNA of the CDR3 is TGCGCCAGCAGCACCGGACAGGGGGACGTCGGGGAGCTGTTTTTT. Translation: CASSTGQGDVGELFF.

V usage is TRBV5-6 and J usage is TRBJ2-7; TRBD1 might be the D (6 bases). Germline CDR1 is SGHDT and CDR2 is YYEEEE. V was shortened by 3 bases and J by 3 bases, with 7 bases between the two germline ends. This CDR3 is built from 12 residues. The DNA of the CDR3 is TGTGCCAGCAGCTGGACAGACTACGAGCAGTACTTC. As protein: CASSWTDYEQYF.

This clone was seen once. J is TRBJ2-3 and V is TRBV13, with TRBD2 matching over 7 bases. The V gene end was trimmed by 5 bases and the J gene end by 0 bases; junction bases not matched to a gene: 11. Looked up from germline, CDR1 is PRHDT and CDR2 is FYEKMQ (reference sequence). This CDR3 contains 17 residues. This CDR3 is CASSHPIGGSSTDTQYF. In nucleotides, the CDR3 is TGTGCCAGCAGCCACCCAATCGGGGGGTCTAGCACAGATACGCAGTATTTT.

This rearrangement joins TRBV18 to TRBJ2-7; unclear D gene. Germline assignment: CDR1 KGHSH and CDR2 LQKENI. The CDR3 is made up of 12 amino acids. The V end was cut by 2 bases, the J end by 3 bases, with 5 bases between. CDR3 residues: CASSPNNYEQYF. DNA of the CDR3: TGTGCCAGCTCACCAAATAACTACGAGCAGTACTTC.

The chain is built from TRBV7-2 and TRBJ2-7, with D unclear. The CDR3 extends over 13 amino acids. Germline CDR1 and CDR2: SGHTA and FQGNSA. V was cut by 0 bases and J by 3 bases, with 6 bases left in between. The CDR3 is CASSLAASYEQYF. CDR3 DNA sequence: TGTGCCAGCAGCTTAGCGGCTAGCTACGAGCAGTACTTC.

This clone has only a few counts. This sequence joins TRBV7-9 and TRBJ1-2; TRBD1 is a possible D gene (6 bases). Germline CDR1 is SEHNR and CDR2 is FQNEAQ (reference sequence). Trimming shortened V by 1 base and J by 2 bases, and 14 bases separated the two germline ends. The CDR3 consists of 16 residues. CDR3 in DNA: TGTGCCAGCAGCTTAGGGCTACGTACAGGGAACTATGGCTACACCTTC. Translated: CASSLGLRTGNYGYTF. Full variable domain (remainder filled in from reference TRBV7-9 and TRBJ1-2): DTGVSQNPRHKITKRGQNVTFRCDPISEHNRLYWYRQTLGQGPEFLTYFQNEAQLEKSRLLSDRFSAERPKGSFSTLEIQRTEQGDSAMYLCASSLGLRTGNYGYTFGSGTRLTVV.

The chain uses TRBV5-6 and TRBJ1-6; D ambiguous. In germline, CDR1 is SGHDT, CDR2 YYEEEE. V dropped 4 bases and J dropped 0 bases, with 11 bases sitting between them. The CDR3 length is 16 residues. The CDR3 is CASSQQFPSYNSPLHF. The CDR3 bases are TGTGCCAGCAGCCAACAGTTCCCCTCCTATAATTCACCCCTCCACTTT.

V usage is TRBV15 and J usage is TRBJ2-5; the D gene is possibly TRBD1 (5 bases). The CDR3 is 14 residues long. V lost 3 bases and J lost 6, with 14 bases in between. In germline, CDR1 is LNHNV, CDR2 YYDKDF (reference sequence). The CDR3 loop reads CATSRAGQTQTQYF. CDR3 DNA: TGTGCCACCAGCAGGGCAGGGCAGACCCAGACCCAGTACTTC.

The chain combines TRBV12-2 with TRBJ2-7; the table's D gene call, TRBD2, was not cross checked with the DNA. TRBV12-2 is given as a pseudogene. The CDR3 runs 17 residues. CDR3 bases: TGTGCAAGTCGCTCCGGTGCCCCTAGCGGGGAATCCTACGAGCAGTACTTC. Its protein is CASRSGAPSGESYEQYF.

This sequence joins TRBV10-3 and TRBJ1-5, with 8 positions matching TRBD1. V trimming: 5 bases; J trimming: 3 bases; junction bases outside the gene matches: 6. CDR1 is ENHRY, CDR2 SYGVKD, per germline. CDR3 size: 15 residues. The CDR3 DNA reads as TGTGCCATCAGTCCCGGGACAGGACTCAATCAGCCCCAGCATTTT. Amino acid sequence: CAISPGTGLNQPQHF.

The V gene is TRBV7-2, the J gene TRBJ2-2; D might be TRBD1 (6 bases). CDR1 SGHTA and CDR2 FQGNSA come from the germline V gene. The CDR3 is made up of 13 amino acids. Between the trimmed V and J ends, which lost 3 bases and 5 bases, there was a span of 7 bases. CDR3 region: CASSFGQTGELFF. The DNA of the CDR3 is TGTGCCAGCAGCTTTGGACAGACCGGGGAGCTGTTTTTT.

The J gene is TRBJ2-1, the V gene TRBV6-4; D remains unclear. This CDR3 spans 13 amino acids. The V end lost 3 bases, the J end lost 6 bases, and 9 bases lay between the germline ends. Looked up from germline, CDR1 is MRHNA and CDR2 is SNTAGT. CDR3 sequence: CASSEWVGNEQFF. The CDR3 DNA is TGTGCCAGCAGTGAATGGGTGGGCAATGAGCAGTTCTTC.

The rearrangement uses TRBV7-9 and TRBJ1-2, with 8 bases fitting TRBD1. The CDR3 length is 15 residues. V shed 5 bases, J shed 4 bases, and the junction held 9 bases outside the gene matches. Germline lookup yields CDR1 SEHNR and CDR2 FQNEAQ (reference sequence). The CDR3 loop reads CASSAGQGAGYGYTF. In DNA, the CDR3 is TGTGCCAGCAGCGCAGGTCAGGGGGCAGGCTATGGCTACACCTTC.

The rearrangement uses TRBV6-1 and TRBJ2-1; 9 bases fit TRBD1. CDR1 and CDR2 (germline): MNHNS, SASEGT. With 6 bases clipped from V and 5 bases from J, the junction kept 8 bases outside the gene matches. The CDR3 runs to 15 residues. The chain's CDR3 is CASRAPGTGNNEQFF. CDR3 nucleotides: TGTGCCAGCAGGGCACCCGGGACAGGGAACAATGAGCAGTTCTTC.

CDR3 loop: CASMEGSGNTIYF. The CDR3 nucleotides read TGTGCCAGCATGGAGGGGTCTGGAAACACCATATATTTT. The chain is built from TRBV11-1 and TRBJ1-3, with D possibly TRBD1 on 5 matching bases. The CDR3 has 13 residues. Germline V CDR1 and CDR2: SGHAT, FQDESV (reference sequence). With 7 bases removed from V and 1 base from J, the gap between germline ends came to 8 bases.